The 10 T cell receptor beta chains presented below share a single source sample, sequenced in a study of T-cell reconstitution after alpha-beta-depleted transplantation in children. Using unique molecular identifiers, the investigators prepared the TCRbeta library. TCRdb fed the PCR reads into MiXCR, producing one record per CDR3 protein. The sample has more than 400,000 distinct CDR3 sequences, approximately 42% seen once. This specimen consisted of PBMCs, obtained before TCRalphabeta/CD19-depleted stem cell transplant. These receptors all come from a girl aged 2-10 years with aplastic anemia, due to receive a stem cell transplant.

The chain carries TRBV29-1 and TRBJ2-5; D possibly corresponds to TRBD1 (5 bases). Looked up from germline, CDR1 is SQVTM and CDR2 is ANQGSEA. The ends were cut back, 5 bases at V and 2 bases at J, with 6 bases in the middle. The CDR3 has 11 amino acids. The CDR3 loop reads CSVRGQETQYF. CDR3 DNA: TGCAGCGTTAGGGGACAAGAGACCCAGTACTTC.

There are many counts of this clonotype. This CDR3 reads CASSASEESKNIQYF. CDR3 in DNA: TGTGCCAGCAGCGCCTCCGAGGAGTCCAAAAACATTCAGTACTTC. The rearrangement uses TRBV7-9 and TRBJ2-4; D is undetermined. Per germline, CDR1 SEHNR and CDR2 FQNEAQ (reference sequence). This CDR3 contains 15 residues. V gave up 5 bases and J gave up 2 bases, with 13 bases separating them.

The chain couples TRBV30 to TRBJ2-7, with D hard to call. Germline V gives CDR1 GTSNPN, CDR2 SVGIG (reference sequence). V was trimmed by 2 bases and J by 3 bases, leaving 11 bases between them. CDR3 size: 13 residues. The DNA for the CDR3 is TGTGCCTGGAGTTCCCCATGGGTCTACGAGCAGTACTTC. Translation: CAWSSPWVYEQYF.

The rearrangement uses TRBV12-3 or TRBV12-4 and TRBJ2-5, with D tentatively TRBD2 (5 bases). V dropped 6 bases and J dropped 6 bases, with 14 bases sitting between them. CDR3 length: 13 amino acids. The CDR3 DNA is TGTGCCAGCAGCCCCGGACTTACACAGACCCAGTACTTC. This translates into CASSPGLTQTQYF.

The table lists this clonotype with many counts. The J gene is TRBJ2-3, the V gene TRBV29-1; either TRBD1 or TRBD2 may supply D (7 bases each). V lost 0 bases to trimming and J lost 6 bases, with 19 bases between them. The CDR3 extends over 16 amino acids. Per germline, CDR1 SQVTM and CDR2 ANQGSEA. CDR3 DNA sequence: TGCAGCGTTGAAGATAGGGGGCGAGGGAGGGGGGATACGCAGTATTTT. Protein product: CSVEDRGRGRGDTQYF.

This clonotype was found a few times. The chain employs TRBV6-5 and TRBJ1-5; D may be TRBD1 (5 bases). There are 15 residues in the CDR3. The germline V and J ends were trimmed by 2 bases and 6 bases, with 14 bases remaining between them. From germline, CDR1 is MNHEY and CDR2 SVGAGI. CDR3 nucleotide sequence: TGTGCCAGCAGTTACGGGGCGAGGGGTAGTCAGCCCCAGCATTTT. Encoded protein: CASSYGARGSQPQHF.

This clonotype was seen ten or more times. The chain links TRBV20-1 to TRBJ2-7; TRBD2 is a possible D gene (6 bases). The germline V gene encodes CDR1 DFQATT and CDR2 SNEGSKA (reference sequence). This CDR3 contains 11 residues. CDR3 amino acids: CSGGVSYEQYF. The DNA of the CDR3 is TGCAGCGGCGGGGTCTCCTACGAGCAGTACTTC.

The genes are TRBV19 and TRBJ2-7; TRBD1 matches at 8 bases. Germline values: CDR1 LNHDA, CDR2 SQIVND (reference sequence). The V and J ends lost 3 bases and 4 bases, in that order; junction bases with no gene match: 8. The CDR3 is 15 residues long. Written as DNA, the CDR3 is TGTGCCAGTAGTATGTTTAGGGACAGGATTTACGAGCAGTACTTC. Translating it yields CASSMFRDRIYEQYF. The variable domain in full, with the rest retrieved from reference TRBV19 and TRBJ2-7, is DGGITQSPKYLFRKEGQNVTLSCEQNLNHDAMYWYRQDPGQGLRLIYYSQIVNDFQKGDIAEGYSVSREKKESFPLTVTSAQKNPTAFYLCASSMFRDRIYEQYFGPGTRLTVT.

This chain uses TRBV30 with TRBJ1-1; possibly TRBD1 for D (5 bases). Germline CDR1 is GTSNPN and CDR2 is SVGIG (reference sequence). Trimming removed 2 bases at V and 6 bases at J, with 16 bases between. The CDR3 is 14 amino acids. The CDR3 DNA is TGTGCCTGGAGTCCACGTGGGGGGTGGTCTGAAGCTTTCTTT. It yields the protein CAWSPRGGWSEAFF.

The chain recombines TRBV29-1 with TRBJ2-1; D is undetermined. This CDR3 is 11 amino acids long. Germline CDR1 reads SQVTM; CDR2 reads ANQGSEA. V lost 5 bases and J lost 4, with 6 bases in between. The chain's CDR3 is CSVQRYNEQFF. For the CDR3, the DNA is TGCAGCGTTCAACGATACAATGAGCAGTTCTTC.